The 25 T cell receptor beta chains below were found in one sample sequenced in a study of blood T cell repertoires in COVID-19. Measured with immunoSEQ multiplex PCR; TCRdb has only the in-frame clones, and not every one. Here the sample spans about 150,000 clones, 87% being singletons. Sequenced sample: peripheral blood. The receptors come from a man aged 80 or over with acute or convalescent COVID-19.

The chain carries TRBV6-1 and TRBJ2-7; 12 nucleotides align to TRBD2. Germline V gene sequence: CDR1 MNHNS, CDR2 SASEGT. The J segment lost 7 bases and the V segment lost 1 base, leaving 8 bases of the junction unmatched. The CDR3 is 16 residues long. CDR3 sequence reads: CASSEVLAGGPGEQYF. CDR3 in DNA: TGTGCCAGCAGTGAAGTTCTAGCGGGAGGGCCTGGTGAGCAGTACTTC.

The rearrangement joins TRBV27 to TRBJ2-3; 8 bases line up with TRBD2. Germline V gives CDR1 MNHEY, CDR2 SMNVEV (reference sequence). This CDR3 is built from 15 residues. After removal of 5 bases from V and 2 bases from J, the junction contained 6 bases not matched to a gene. The CDR3 sequence is CASSRRGALTDTQYF. The CDR3 DNA reads as TGTGCCAGCAGTCGGCGGGGGGCCCTCACAGATACGCAGTATTTT.

A single count supports this clone. The chain joins TRBV5-8 to TRBJ2-5, with D unclear. V shed 4 bases and J shed 5 bases, with 18 bases lying between them. Per germline, CDR1 SGHTS and CDR2 YDEGEE. There are 15 residues in the CDR3. The CDR3 spells CASSPPGQFVETQYF. CDR3 coding DNA: TGTGCCAGCAGCCCGCCAGGCCAATTTGTGGAGACCCAGTACTTC.

This clone appeared a single time. V gene TRBV2 combines with J gene TRBJ1-2; D perhaps matches TRBD1 (5 bases). This CDR3 has 11 amino acids. Germline V gene data show CDR1 as SNHLY and CDR2 as FYNNEI. The germline V and J ends were trimmed by 4 bases and 12 bases, with 12 bases remaining between them. CDR3 bases: TGTGCCAGCAGTGTGGGGGGTTCCCACACCTTC. Translation: CASSVGGSHTF.

This clone was detected only once. This chain links TRBV5-1 with TRBJ2-3, with 8 bases aligning to TRBD1. The length of the CDR3 is 14 residues. Germline CDR1 is SGHRS and CDR2 is YFSETQ. V lost 5 bases, J lost 1 base, and 3 bases stayed unmatched. The DNA for the CDR3 is TGCGCCAGCAGGTCGGGACAGGGCACAGATACGCAGTATTTT. Protein: CASRSGQGTDTQYF.

The chain joins TRBV6-6 to TRBJ1-4; 8 bases line up with TRBD1. The CDR3 is 14 amino acids. V was pared by 6 bases and J by 4 bases, with 4 bases of the junction left unmatched. Germline values: CDR1 MNHNY, CDR2 SVGAGI (reference sequence). This chain's CDR3 is CASRGTGLNEKLFF. CDR3 DNA sequence: TGTGCCAGCAGGGGGACAGGCCTTAATGAAAAACTGTTTTTT.

This clone came up once. J is TRBJ2-7 and V is TRBV27; perhaps TRBD2 as D (7 bases). CDR1 and CDR2 (germline): MNHEY, SMNVEV (reference sequence). The ends were cut back, 2 bases at V and 5 bases at J, with 19 bases in the middle. This CDR3 has 16 residues. CDR3 region: CASSLAGAGPLHEQYF. The CDR3 bases are TGTGCCAGCAGTTTAGCGGGGGCAGGGCCCTTGCACGAGCAGTACTTC.

The J gene is TRBJ1-1, the V gene TRBV7-9; D perhaps matches TRBD1 (5 bases). From germline, CDR1 is SEHNR and CDR2 FQNEAQ (reference sequence). The CDR3 covers 14 residues. Trimming cost V 5 bases and J 0 bases, with 10 bases left between them. The CDR3 here is CASSTGPLNTEAFF. CDR3 sequence (DNA): TGTGCCAGCAGCACAGGACCCCTGAACACTGAAGCTTTCTTT.

The genes are TRBV19 and TRBJ1-1; 9 positions agree with TRBD1. The CDR3 is 15 amino acids. The trim removed 2 bases at V and 5 bases at J, leaving 6 bases unmatched. The germline CDR1 and CDR2 sequences are LNHDA and SQIVND (reference sequence). The CDR3 DNA reads TGTGCCAGTAGTATAAAGTCGACAGGGGGAACTGAAGCTTTCTTT. It codes for CASSIKSTGGTEAFF. The full variable domain, its missing parts supplied by reference TRBV19 and TRBJ1-1, is DGGITQSPKYLFRKEGQNVTLSCEQNLNHDAMYWYRQDPGQGLRLIYYSQIVNDFQKGDIAEGYSVSREKKESFPLTVTSAQKNPTAFYLCASSIKSTGGTEAFFGQGTRLTVV.

This chain connects TRBV24-1 to TRBJ2-5; no clear D gene. Germline V gives CDR1 KGHDR, CDR2 SFDVKD. V was pared by 2 bases and J by 4 bases, with 16 bases between. This CDR3 comprises 16 residues. DNA of the CDR3: TGTGCCACCAGTGATTCGGAGCGTAACTCCCCAGAGACCCAGTACTTC. Its protein is CATSDSERNSPETQYF.

The chain links TRBV9 to TRBJ2-5; 8 bases are shared with TRBD1. The CDR3 spans 16 residues. V shed 1 base and J 0 bases; nucleotides not matched to a gene: 5. In germline, CDR1 is SGDLS, CDR2 YYNGEE. CDR3 in DNA: TGTGCCAGCAGCGTATTTCAGGGGGCGTACCAAGAGACCCAGTACTTC. Its translation: CASSVFQGAYQETQYF.

The V call is TRBV7-2, the J call TRBJ1-4; D possibly corresponds to TRBD1 (5 bases). The CDR3 has 13 residues. With 7 bases removed from V and 8 bases from J, the gap between germline ends came to 14 bases. Germline V CDR1 and CDR2: SGHTA, FQGNSA. DNA of the CDR3: TGTGCCAGCACCCTAAGGGGAGGCGAAAAACTGTTTTTT. It is translated as CASTLRGGEKLFF.

The chain couples TRBV30 to TRBJ1-5, with D perhaps matching TRBD1 (5 bases). Per germline, CDR1 GTSNPN and CDR2 SVGIG (reference sequence). This CDR3 contains 13 residues. V was clipped by 3 bases and J by 3 bases, with 9 bases between them. The DNA of the CDR3 is TGTGCCTGGAGAGACAGCTACAATCAGCCCCAGCATTTT. The encoded protein is CAWRDSYNQPQHF.

V and J are TRBV19 and TRBJ1-2; D call uncertain. Between the trimmed V and J ends, which lost 4 bases and 3 bases, there was a span of 12 bases. The germline V gene has CDR1 LNHDA and CDR2 SQIVND (reference sequence). CDR3 length equals 14 residues. CDR3 sequence (DNA): TGTGCCAGTAGTACCCCAACACCCTACTATGGCTACACCTTC. Translated, it gives CASSTPTPYYGYTF.

The DNA of the CDR3 is TGCGCCAGCACCTATACAGGGGCCGGAACCGGGGAGCTGTTTTTT. Its translation is CASTYTGAGTGELFF. The V and J genes are TRBV5-1 and TRBJ2-2, with 7 bases matching TRBD1. Trimming at V came to 6 bases and at J to 5 bases, leaving 10 bases not matched to a gene. CDR3 size: 15 residues. Looked up from germline, CDR1 is SGHRS and CDR2 is YFSETQ.

This rearrangement joins TRBV2 to TRBJ2-5, with D perhaps matching TRBD2 (5 bases). Deletions cut 0 bases from V and 1 base from J, with 9 bases between. Germline loops: CDR1 SNHLY, CDR2 FYNNEI. This CDR3 contains 15 residues. The CDR3: CASSEAMGAQETQYF. CDR3 DNA: TGTGCCAGCAGTGAAGCGATGGGAGCCCAAGAGACCCAGTACTTC.

The gene calls are TRBV4-1 and TRBJ2-1; 7 nucleotides agree with TRBD2. CDR1 is MGHRA, CDR2 YSYEKL, per germline. The CDR3 has 17 residues. The J segment lost 0 bases and the V segment lost 1 base, leaving 6 bases of the junction unmatched. As DNA, the CDR3 is TGCGCCAGCAGCCAAGTCGGGGGGAAAGACTCCTACAATGAGCAGTTCTTC. It translates to CASSQVGGKDSYNEQFF.

The chain has TRBV14 and TRBJ1-2, with a possible D match to TRBD1 (5 bases). Germline V lookup: CDR1 SGHDN, CDR2 FVKESK. The CDR3 loop spans 14 amino acids. The V end was cut by 1 base, the J end by 4 bases, with 10 bases between. In DNA form, the CDR3 reads TGTGCCAGCAGCCAAGCGTGGGGGGGCTATGGCTACACCTTC. It yields the protein CASSQAWGGYGYTF.

This clone was counted a single time. This chain joins TRBV5-6 and TRBJ2-3; D may be TRBD2 (5 bases). Germline V gene lookup returns CDR1 SGHDT and CDR2 YYEEEE. V lost 0 bases and J lost 2, with 7 bases in between. The CDR3 runs to 14 residues. This CDR3 reads CASSLERVTDTQYF. DNA for the CDR3: TGTGCCAGCAGCTTGGAGAGGGTCACAGATACGCAGTATTTT.

The CDR3 DNA follows: TGTGCCAGCAGCTTGATCCAAAGAGGGGGAGAAGCTTTCTTT. Translation: CASSLIQRGGEAFF. The rearrangement uses TRBV7-8 and TRBJ1-1, with D maybe TRBD1 (6 bases). The germline CDR1 and CDR2 sequences are SGHVS and FQNEAQ. The CDR3 loop spans 14 amino acids. V lost 3 bases, J lost 8 bases, and 16 bases lay in between.

The chain links TRBV10-3 to TRBJ2-1; 10 nucleotides line up with TRBD2. CDR3 length equals 14 residues. After removal of 8 bases from V and 3 bases from J, the junction contained 4 bases not matched to a gene. CDR1 ENHRY and CDR2 SYGVKD come from the germline V gene. The CDR3 DNA sequence: TGTGCCATCTCGCTAGCGGGAGACTACAATGAGCAGTTCTTC. Translation gives CAISLAGDYNEQFF.

The chain carries TRBV11-2 and TRBJ2-3, with TRBD2 identical over 9 bases. This CDR3 has 15 amino acids. Losses at the gene ends were 3 bases for V and 1 base for J; bases not matched to a gene: 2. Germline-derived CDR1 and CDR2 are SGHAT and FQNNGV. The CDR3 loop reads CASSFKRGGTDTQYF. The CDR3 nucleotides are TGTGCCAGCAGCTTCAAGCGGGGGGGCACAGATACGCAGTATTTT. Full variable domain (missing parts from reference TRBV11-2 and TRBJ2-3): EAGVAQSPRYKIIEKRQSVAFWCNPISGHATLYWYQQILGQGPKLLIQFQNNGVVDDSQLPKDRFSAERLKGVDSTLKIQPAKLEDSAVYLCASSFKRGGTDTQYFGPGTRLTVL.

The CDR3 nucleotides are TGTGCCAGCAGTGATATAGTGGGGGGGGTTTCAGATACGCAGTATTTT. Amino acid sequence: CASSDIVGGVSDTQYF. The rearrangement joins TRBV2 to TRBJ2-3; 7 nucleotides align to TRBD2. V dropped 3 bases and J dropped 4; count of bases not matched to a gene: 10. CDR3 length: 16 residues. From germline, CDR1 is SNHLY and CDR2 FYNNEI.

This chain links TRBV6-5 with TRBJ1-3; the D is unclear. The CDR3 covers 11 residues. Trimming took off 5 bases at V and 8 bases at J, with 7 bases between the two ends. Germline CDR1 MNHEY, CDR2 SVGAGI. The CDR3 DNA is TGTGCCAGCAGTCCAGAAGACACCATATATTTT. Residues: CASSPEDTIYF.

In its sample, this clone was seen a few times. The J gene is TRBJ1-1, the V gene TRBV28; D remains ambiguous. This CDR3 spans 12 amino acids. Deletions cut 7 bases from V and 10 bases from J, with 16 bases between. Germline assignment: CDR1 MDHEN and CDR2 SYDVKM. The CDR3 here is CASKFGGEGAFF. In nucleotides, the CDR3 is TGTGCCAGCAAATTCGGCGGGGAAGGAGCTTTCTTT.